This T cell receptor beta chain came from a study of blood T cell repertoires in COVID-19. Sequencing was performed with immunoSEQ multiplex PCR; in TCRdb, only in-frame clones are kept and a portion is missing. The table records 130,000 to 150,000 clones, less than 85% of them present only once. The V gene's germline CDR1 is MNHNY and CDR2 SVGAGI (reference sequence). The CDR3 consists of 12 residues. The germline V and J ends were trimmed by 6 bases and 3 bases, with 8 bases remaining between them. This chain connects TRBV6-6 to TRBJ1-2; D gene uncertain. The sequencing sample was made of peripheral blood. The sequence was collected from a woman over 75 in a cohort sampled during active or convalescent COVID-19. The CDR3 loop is CASSYEYYGYTF. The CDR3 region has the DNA TGTGCCAGCAGCTATGAATACTATGGCTACACCTTC.